This T cell receptor beta chain derives from a study of molecular identifiers for immune sequencing clone quantification. General study points: Spiked Jurkat TCR RNA equal to one cell could reportedly be picked out among one million naive cells.

In its sample, this clonotype was seen many times. Its antigen remains unknown. Previously described methods and listed TCR primers were employed for the bulk TCR libraries. MiXCR was run by TCRdb on the PCR reads, yielding one entry per CDR3 protein. Among more than 250,000 distinct CDR3 sequences, over 20% were seen once, and the ten largest hold 0.81%. V dropped 2 bases and J dropped 5 bases, with 15 bases sitting between them. Germline-derived CDR1 and CDR2 are SGHAT and FQNNGV. The CDR3 consists of 16 residues. The sorting of naive CD8 T cells used the CD8+CD4-CCR7+CD45RA+ phenotype. The chain uses TRBV11-2 and TRBJ2-2; TRBD1 might be the D (6 bases). Sequencing was done on a sample of naive CD8+ T cells from blood, with Jurkat cell RNA spiked in. The subset: FACS-sorted CD8+CD4-CCR7+CD45RA+ naive T cells. This sequence originates from a human donor in good health. Some libraries in this study had Jurkat cell RNA spiked in. The CDR3 region has the DNA TGTGCCAGCAGCTTACTCCAACAGGGATGGACCGGGGAGCTGTTTTTT. Protein sequence: CASSLLQQGWTGELFF.